These 29 T cell receptor beta chains came from one sample sequenced in a study of PD-1 blockade in classical Hodgkin lymphoma. Time point given: cycle 4 day 1 (C4D1), after more than five weeks of nivolumab. Each patient experienced a relapse that followed autologous stem cell transplantation, and brentuximab vedotin exposure varied. Starting with thawed PBMCs, CD4+ T cells were purified by magnetic negative selection. The protocol was immunoSEQ multiplex PCR, while the TCRdb copy is restricted to in-frame clones and leaves out a portion. Of 25,000 to 30,000 clones listed, roughly 86% are singletons. Source: CD4+ T cells from blood, taken before the fourth cycle of nivolumab. These receptors were taken from a human donor with classical Hodgkin lymphoma.

V usage is TRBV6-1 and J usage is TRBJ1-6; TRBD1 agrees at 9 bases. After removal of 1 base from V and 10 bases from J, the junction contained 14 bases not matched to a gene. From germline, CDR1 is MNHNS and CDR2 SASEGT. The CDR3 is 18 amino acids. The CDR3 protein is CASSEGPGQGSYSSPLHF. The DNA of the CDR3 is TGTGCCAGCAGTGAAGGGCCGGGACAGGGAAGCTACTCCTCACCCCTCCACTTT.

The chain joins TRBV2 to TRBJ1-2, with unresolved D. The CDR3 is 12 amino acids. V was pared by 1 base and J by 7 bases, with 7 bases between. Germline V gene data show CDR1 as SNHLY and CDR2 as FYNNEI. CDR3 sequence: CASSEGAGGYTF. CDR3 DNA: TGTGCCAGCAGTGAAGGAGCAGGTGGCTACACCTTC.

This rearrangement joins TRBV14 to TRBJ2-1; the match to TRBD1 covers 7 bases. The CDR3 has 15 residues. The germline V gene encodes CDR1 SGHDN and CDR2 FVKESK. Trimming cost V 4 bases and J 4 bases; bases outside gene matches: 7. The CDR3 spells CASSPYRGIYNEQFF. The CDR3 coding sequence is TGTGCCAGCAGCCCTTACAGGGGCATATACAATGAGCAGTTCTTC.

V is TRBV27 and J is TRBJ2-3; TRBD1 aligns across 10 bases. The CDR3 extends over 16 amino acids. CDR1 and CDR2 (germline): MNHEY, SMNVEV (reference sequence). Trimming at V came to 4 bases and at J to 6 bases, leaving 10 bases not matched to a gene. The CDR3 reads CASSSADRGPLDTQYF. The DNA for the CDR3 is TGTGCCAGCAGTTCCGCCGACAGGGGGCCCCTGGATACGCAGTATTTT.

In its sample, this clone was seen once. J is TRBJ1-4 and V is TRBV4-2; 9 bases align to TRBD1. The CDR3 consists of 16 residues. V shed 3 bases and J 4 bases; nucleotides not matched to a gene: 6. The V gene's germline CDR1 is LGHNA and CDR2 YNFKEQ. In DNA form, the CDR3 reads TGTGCCAGCAGCCAGGACAGGGGAGGAGGTAATGAAAAACTGTTTTTT. Residues: CASSQDRGGGNEKLFF.

This chain links TRBV11-2 with TRBJ2-7; D possibly corresponds to TRBD1 (7 bases). The CDR3 length is 14 residues. Germline V gives CDR1 SGHAT, CDR2 FQNNGV. V was cut by 4 bases and J by 3 bases, with 13 bases left in between. The CDR3 nucleotides read TGTGCCAGCAGCTCCGGGGGACAGAACTACGAGCAGTACTTC. Its translation is CASSSGGQNYEQYF.

CDR3 coding DNA: TGTGCCAGCAGTTACCTGGGAGGGTATCAGCCCCAGCATTTT. This gives the protein CASSYLGGYQPQHF. This rearrangement joins TRBV6-5 to TRBJ1-5; no definite D call. The CDR3 extends over 14 amino acids. V dropped 2 bases and J dropped 5 bases, with 10 bases sitting between them. Looked up from germline, CDR1 is MNHEY and CDR2 is SVGAGI.

CDR3 protein: CASSQGQLSGNTIYF. CDR3 nucleotides: TGCGCCAGCAGCCAAGGTCAACTCTCTGGAAACACCATATATTTT. J is TRBJ1-3 and V is TRBV4-1; D is uncertain. The germline gives CDR1 MGHRA, CDR2 YSYEKL. This CDR3 comprises 15 residues. V was clipped by 1 base and J by 0 bases, with 7 bases between them.

The chain combines TRBV2 with TRBJ2-5; no reliable D call. This CDR3 has 15 amino acids. Germline V gene data show CDR1 as SNHLY and CDR2 as FYNNEI. The V end was cut by 1 base, the J end by 5 bases, with 14 bases between. This CDR3 is CASSEGSFRTETQYF. CDR3 nucleotides: TGTGCCAGCAGTGAAGGATCCTTTAGGACGGAGACCCAGTACTTC.

In DNA form, the CDR3 reads TGCGCCAGCCAGACTAGCGAATACAATGAGCAGTTCTTC. Its translation is CASQTSEYNEQFF. The V call is TRBV5-1, the J call TRBJ2-1; TRBD2 matches at 8 bases. There are 13 residues in the CDR3. Germline values: CDR1 SGHRS, CDR2 YFSETQ. V dropped 7 bases and J dropped 4; count of bases not matched to a gene: 4.

The count of this clone is one. This rearrangement joins TRBV19 to TRBJ2-3, with D tentatively TRBD2 (6 bases). The CDR3 extends over 15 amino acids. Germline CDR1 reads LNHDA; CDR2 reads SQIVND (reference sequence). The germline V and J ends were trimmed by 4 bases and 2 bases, with 13 bases remaining between them. The CDR3 DNA reads TGTGCCAGTAGTAAAACGGGACTTTTCACAGATACGCAGTATTTT. Translated: CASSKTGLFTDTQYF.

This clone has only one observation. This rearrangement joins TRBV7-5 to TRBJ2-7; the DNA was not compared with TRBD1, the D call given in the table. TRBV7-5 is described as a pseudogene. The CDR3 contains 15 residues. The CDR3 region has the DNA TGTGTCAGAAGCTTACCCCCAGGGGGAGAAAACGAGCAGTACTTC. Translating gives CVRSLPPGGENEQYF.

This sequence joins TRBV15 and TRBJ2-3; the D is unclear. Trimming took off 1 base at V and 0 bases at J, with 11 bases between the two ends. The germline V gene has CDR1 LNHNV and CDR2 YYDKDF (reference sequence). The CDR3 runs to 16 residues. This chain's CDR3 is CATSRVGGISTDTQYF. For the CDR3, the DNA is TGTGCCACCAGCAGAGTTGGCGGAATTAGCACAGATACGCAGTATTTT.

This rearrangement joins TRBV14 to TRBJ2-3; 11 bases align to TRBD2. CDR1 and CDR2 (germline): SGHDN, FVKESK. V lost 4 bases and J lost 0; bases outside the gene matches: 3. CDR3 size: 16 residues. The CDR3 bases are TGTGCCAGCAGCCCGCTAGCGGGGGGAAGCACAGATACGCAGTATTTT. This sequence encodes CASSPLAGGSTDTQYF.

V is TRBV18 and J is TRBJ2-5; either TRBD1 or TRBD2 may supply D (5 bases each). Trimming removed 3 bases at V and 5 bases at J, with 16 bases between. CDR3 length: 15 amino acids. Germline V CDR1 and CDR2: KGHSH, LQKENI. CDR3 protein: CASSPPLAEGETQYF. The CDR3 nucleotides read TGTGCCAGCTCACCCCCCCTAGCTGAGGGGGAGACCCAGTACTTC.

This chain connects TRBV11-1 to TRBJ1-1; 9 bases are shared with TRBD1. Germline CDR1 SGHAT, CDR2 FQDESV (reference sequence). The CDR3 extends over 16 amino acids. The ends lost 4 bases at V and 4 bases at J; junction bases unmatched: 10. This CDR3 is CASSWTPGQGSTEAFF. CDR3 DNA: TGTGCCAGCAGCTGGACTCCGGGACAGGGCAGCACTGAAGCTTTCTTT.

V and J are TRBV7-2 and TRBJ2-3; 10 bases align to TRBD2. Trimming at V came to 3 bases and at J to 2 bases, leaving 2 bases not matched to a gene. The CDR3 has 15 residues. From germline, CDR1 is SGHTA and CDR2 FQGNSA. The CDR3 protein is CASSFSGGFTDTQYF. CDR3 sequence (DNA): TGTGCCAGCAGCTTTAGCGGGGGGTTCACAGATACGCAGTATTTT.

The chain carries TRBV21-1 and TRBJ2-3; the table's TRBD2 call for D was not verified on the DNA. TRBV21-1 is given as a pseudogene. This CDR3 contains 17 residues. Here the CDR3 DNA reads TGTGCCAGCAGAGACGGGACTAGCGGGAGGGGCACAGATACGCAGTATTTT. This encodes CASRDGTSGRGTDTQYF.

This chain uses TRBV4-2 with TRBJ2-1, with TRBD2 as a possible D gene (6 bases). CDR3 length: 14 amino acids. Germline CDR1 is LGHNA and CDR2 is YNFKEQ. Trimming removed 2 bases from V and 7 bases from J, with 12 bases in between. The CDR3 spells CASSQPDYVNEQFF. In nucleotides, the CDR3 is TGTGCCAGCAGCCAACCGGACTACGTTAATGAGCAGTTCTTC.

This chain joins TRBV5-6 and TRBJ1-2, with a weak D call TRBD1 (5 bases). The germline CDR1 and CDR2 sequences are SGHDT and YYEEEE. CDR3 size: 14 residues. The V and J ends lost 2 bases and 2 bases respectively, with 10 bases between them. The CDR3 DNA follows: TGTGCCAGCAGCTTCATCGGGGCGAACTATGGCTACACCTTC. It translates to CASSFIGANYGYTF.

The rearrangement joins TRBV5-1 to TRBJ2-1, with D hard to call. The V gene lost 0 bases and the J gene lost 5 bases, with 9 bases spanning the gap. Germline V gene data show CDR1 as SGHRS and CDR2 as YFSETQ. The CDR3 sequence is 14 residues long. The CDR3 sequence is CASSLERNDNEQFF. In DNA form, the CDR3 reads TGCGCCAGCAGCTTGGAAAGGAACGACAATGAGCAGTTCTTC.

This chain uses TRBV5-5 with TRBJ1-1, with 7 nucleotides matching TRBD1. CDR1 is SGHKS and CDR2 is YYEKEE in the germline V gene (reference sequence). This CDR3 contains 14 residues. J lost 3 bases, V lost 4 bases, and 6 bases had no gene match. This chain's CDR3 is CASSGPTGYTEAFF. The CDR3, as DNA: TGTGCCAGCAGCGGACCGACAGGGTACACTGAAGCTTTCTTT. Filled out from reference TRBV5-5 and TRBJ1-1, the complete variable domain reads DAGVTQSPTHLIKTRGQQVTLRCSPISGHKSVSWYQQVLGQGPQFIFQYYEKEERGRGNFPDRFSARQFPNYSSELNVNALLLGDSALYLCASSGPTGYTEAFFGQGTRLTVV.

The chain links TRBV6-5 to TRBJ2-7; 8 positions match TRBD2. CDR3 length: 13 amino acids. V dropped 6 bases and J dropped 2; count of bases not matched to a gene: 3. Per the germline V gene, CDR1 is MNHEY and CDR2 is SVGAGI. The CDR3 DNA reads TGTGCCAGCAGCCCGCGGGGGGCCTACGAGCAGTACTTC. Residues: CASSPRGAYEQYF.

The genes are TRBV5-1 and TRBJ2-2; a weak D match, TRBD1 (6 bases). Germline CDR1 reads SGHRS; CDR2 reads YFSETQ. Trimming left V 6 bases short and J 4 bases short, with 16 bases between. The CDR3 spans 15 residues. The CDR3: CASTLGLGATGELFF. CDR3 DNA: TGCGCCAGCACATTGGGGCTGGGGGCCACCGGGGAGCTGTTTTTT.

The chain combines TRBV10-3 with TRBJ2-1, with 12 positions matching TRBD2. CDR1 ENHRY and CDR2 SYGVKD come from the germline V gene. CDR3 size: 17 residues. Germline trimming cut 0 bases from V and 5 bases from J; bases unmatched to any gene: 5. CDR3 protein: CAISESASGRVDNEQFF. In nucleotides, the CDR3 is TGTGCCATCAGTGAGTCAGCTAGCGGGAGGGTAGACAATGAGCAGTTCTTC.

This chain links TRBV5-1 with TRBJ2-3, with D unresolved. The CDR3 extends over 15 amino acids. CDR1 and CDR2 from the germline V gene are SGHRS and YFSETQ. V lost 4 bases and J lost 1, with 13 bases in between. The CDR3 DNA sequence: TGCGCCAGCAGCGCTCTGACCTGGGGCACAGATACGCAGTATTTT. Translation: CASSALTWGTDTQYF. The full variable domain, with the rest looked up from reference TRBV5-1 and TRBJ2-3, is KAGVTQTPRYLIKTRGQQVTLSCSPISGHRSVSWYQQTPGQGLQFLFEYFSETQRNKGNFPGRFSGRQFSNSRSEMNVSTLELGDSALYLCASSALTWGTDTQYFGPGTRLTVL.

This chain links TRBV28 with TRBJ1-5, with 7 bases matching TRBD1. This CDR3 has 16 residues. J was trimmed by 3 bases and V by 1 base; bases with no gene match: 6. Germline-derived CDR1 and CDR2 are MDHEN and SYDVKM. The CDR3, as DNA: TGTGCCAGCAGTTTATCGGGACAGCTACTCAATCAGCCCCAGCATTTT. Protein sequence: CASSLSGQLLNQPQHF.

This chain's CDR3 is CASSLGQDLYDNSPLHF. The DNA of the CDR3 is TGCGCCAGCAGCTTGGGACAGGATCTTTACGATAATTCACCCCTCCACTTT. V is TRBV5-1 and J is TRBJ1-6; D is perhaps TRBD1 (6 bases). The germline CDR1 and CDR2 sequences are SGHRS and YFSETQ. There are 17 residues in the CDR3. Trimming shortened V by 0 bases and J by 5 bases, and 15 bases separated the two germline ends.

V and J are TRBV5-8 and TRBJ1-5; 10 bases are a match to TRBD1. The CDR3 covers 14 residues. Trimming cost V 4 bases and J 5 bases; bases outside gene matches: 3. Per germline, CDR1 SGHTS and CDR2 YDEGEE. The CDR3 loop is CASSLGQGHQPQHF. DNA of the CDR3: TGTGCCAGCAGCCTGGGACAGGGGCATCAGCCCCAGCATTTT.